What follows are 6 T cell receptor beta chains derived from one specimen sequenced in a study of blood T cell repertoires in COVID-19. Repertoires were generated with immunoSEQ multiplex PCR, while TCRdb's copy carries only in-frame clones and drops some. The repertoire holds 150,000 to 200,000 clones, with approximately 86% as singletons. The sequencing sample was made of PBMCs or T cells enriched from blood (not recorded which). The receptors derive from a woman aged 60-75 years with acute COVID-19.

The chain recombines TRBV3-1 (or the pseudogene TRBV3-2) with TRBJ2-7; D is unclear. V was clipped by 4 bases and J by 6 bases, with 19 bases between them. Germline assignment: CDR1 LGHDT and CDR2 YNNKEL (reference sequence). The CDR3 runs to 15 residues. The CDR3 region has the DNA TGTGCCAGCAGCCTATCAGGTGCCGCCCCGGTCGAGCAGTACTTC. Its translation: CASSLSGAAPVEQYF.

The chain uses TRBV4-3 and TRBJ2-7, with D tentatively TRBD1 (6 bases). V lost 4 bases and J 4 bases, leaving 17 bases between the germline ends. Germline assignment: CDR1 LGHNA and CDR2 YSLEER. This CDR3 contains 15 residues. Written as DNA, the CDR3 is TGCGCCAGCAGCCCTGGGACACGGGGCCTTTACGAGCAGTACTTC. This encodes CASSPGTRGLYEQYF.

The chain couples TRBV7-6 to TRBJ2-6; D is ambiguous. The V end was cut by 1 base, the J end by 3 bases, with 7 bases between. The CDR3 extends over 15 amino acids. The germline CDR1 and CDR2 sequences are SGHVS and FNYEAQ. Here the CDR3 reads CASSLEGVGANVLTF. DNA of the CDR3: TGTGCCAGCAGCTTAGAAGGAGTTGGGGCCAACGTCCTGACTTTC.

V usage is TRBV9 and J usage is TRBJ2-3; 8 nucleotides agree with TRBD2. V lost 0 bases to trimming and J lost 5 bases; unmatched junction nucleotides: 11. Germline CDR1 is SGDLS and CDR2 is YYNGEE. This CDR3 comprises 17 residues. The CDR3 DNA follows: TGTGCCAGCAGCGTAGAGTCGACTAGCGATCTACGAGATACGCAGTATTTT. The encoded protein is CASSVESTSDLRDTQYF.

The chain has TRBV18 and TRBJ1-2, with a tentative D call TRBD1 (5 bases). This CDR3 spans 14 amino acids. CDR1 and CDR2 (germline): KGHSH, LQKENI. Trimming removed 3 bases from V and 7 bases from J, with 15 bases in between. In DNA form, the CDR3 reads TGTGCCAGCTCACCTTCGGGCGGGACCGGTGGCTACACCTTC. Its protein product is CASSPSGGTGGYTF.

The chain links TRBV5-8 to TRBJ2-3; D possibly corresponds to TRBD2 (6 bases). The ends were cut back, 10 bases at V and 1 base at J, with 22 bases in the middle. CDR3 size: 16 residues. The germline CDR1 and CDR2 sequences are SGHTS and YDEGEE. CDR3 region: CARDDMRGLGTDTQYF. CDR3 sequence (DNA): TGTGCCCGCGATGACATGCGGGGCCTTGGCACAGATACGCAGTATTTT.